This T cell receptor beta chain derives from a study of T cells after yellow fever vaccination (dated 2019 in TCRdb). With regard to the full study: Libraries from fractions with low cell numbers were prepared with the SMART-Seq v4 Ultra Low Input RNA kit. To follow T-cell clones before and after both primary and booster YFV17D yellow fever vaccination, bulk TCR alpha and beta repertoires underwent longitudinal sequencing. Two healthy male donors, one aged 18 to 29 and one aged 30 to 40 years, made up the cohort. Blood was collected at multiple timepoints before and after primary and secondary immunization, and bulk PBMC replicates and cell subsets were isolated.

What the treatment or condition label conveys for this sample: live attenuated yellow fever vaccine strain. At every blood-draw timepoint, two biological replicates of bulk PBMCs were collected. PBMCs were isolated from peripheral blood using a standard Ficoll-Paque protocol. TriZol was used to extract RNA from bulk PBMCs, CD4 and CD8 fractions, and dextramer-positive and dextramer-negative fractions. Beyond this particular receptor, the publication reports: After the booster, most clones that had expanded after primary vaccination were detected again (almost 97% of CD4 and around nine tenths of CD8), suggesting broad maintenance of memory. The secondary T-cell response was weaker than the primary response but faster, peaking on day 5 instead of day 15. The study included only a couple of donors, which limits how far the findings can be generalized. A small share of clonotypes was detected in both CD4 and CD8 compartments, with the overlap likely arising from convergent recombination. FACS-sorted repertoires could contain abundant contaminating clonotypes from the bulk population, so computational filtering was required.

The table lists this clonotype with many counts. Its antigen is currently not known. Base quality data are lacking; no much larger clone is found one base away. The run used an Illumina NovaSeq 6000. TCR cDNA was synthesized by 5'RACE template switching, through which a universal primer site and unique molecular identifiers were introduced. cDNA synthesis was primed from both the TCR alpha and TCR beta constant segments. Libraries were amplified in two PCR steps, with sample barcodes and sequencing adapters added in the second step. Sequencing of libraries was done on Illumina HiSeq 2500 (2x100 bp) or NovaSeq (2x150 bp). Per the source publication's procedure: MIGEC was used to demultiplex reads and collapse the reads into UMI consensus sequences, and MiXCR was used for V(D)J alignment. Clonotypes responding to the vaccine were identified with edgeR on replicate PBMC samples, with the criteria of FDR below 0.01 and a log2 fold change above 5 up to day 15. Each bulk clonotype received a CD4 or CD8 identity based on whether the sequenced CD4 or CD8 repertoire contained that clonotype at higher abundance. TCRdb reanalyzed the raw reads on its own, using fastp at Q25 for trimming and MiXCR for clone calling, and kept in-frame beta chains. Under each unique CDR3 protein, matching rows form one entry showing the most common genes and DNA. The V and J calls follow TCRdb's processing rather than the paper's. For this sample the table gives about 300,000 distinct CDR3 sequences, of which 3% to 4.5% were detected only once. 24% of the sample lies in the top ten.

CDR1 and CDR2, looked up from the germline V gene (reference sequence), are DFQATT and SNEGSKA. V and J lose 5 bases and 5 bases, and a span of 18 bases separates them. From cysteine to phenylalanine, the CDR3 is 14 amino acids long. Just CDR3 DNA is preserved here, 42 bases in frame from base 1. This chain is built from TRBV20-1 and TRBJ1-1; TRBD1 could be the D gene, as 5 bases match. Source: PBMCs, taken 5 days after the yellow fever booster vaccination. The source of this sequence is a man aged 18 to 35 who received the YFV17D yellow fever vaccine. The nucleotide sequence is TGCAGTGCTGGCCGAGGGACGTTTGGGACTGAAGCTTTCTTT. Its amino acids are CSAGRGTFGTEAFF.